This section outlines one T cell receptor beta chain sequence together with its context. This sample stems from a study of blood T cell repertoires in COVID-19. Using immunoSEQ multiplex PCR, the repertoire was profiled, and TCRdb retains in-frame clones only, with some absent. The sample records roughly 130,000 clones, around 85% being singletons. The CDR3 spans 14 residues. Germline values: CDR1 SNHLY, CDR2 FYNNEI. The V segment lost 7 bases and the J segment 3 bases; nucleotides outside the gene matches: 5. This chain links TRBV2 with TRBJ1-3, with 8 bases matching TRBD1. This TCR derives from a woman aged 45-59 years with acute or convalescent COVID-19. Sequencing was performed on peripheral blood. This CDR3 is CASTSGTGGNTIYF. The CDR3 DNA reads TGTGCCAGCACTAGCGGGACAGGTGGAAACACCATATATTTT. Using reference TRBV2 and TRBJ1-3 for the parts outside the CDR3, the full variable domain is EPEVTQTPSHQVTQMGQEVILRCVPISNHLYFYWYRQILGQKVEFLVSFYNNEISEKSEIFDDQFSVERPDGSNFTLKIRSTKLEDSAMYFCASTSGTGGNTIYFGEGSWLTVV.